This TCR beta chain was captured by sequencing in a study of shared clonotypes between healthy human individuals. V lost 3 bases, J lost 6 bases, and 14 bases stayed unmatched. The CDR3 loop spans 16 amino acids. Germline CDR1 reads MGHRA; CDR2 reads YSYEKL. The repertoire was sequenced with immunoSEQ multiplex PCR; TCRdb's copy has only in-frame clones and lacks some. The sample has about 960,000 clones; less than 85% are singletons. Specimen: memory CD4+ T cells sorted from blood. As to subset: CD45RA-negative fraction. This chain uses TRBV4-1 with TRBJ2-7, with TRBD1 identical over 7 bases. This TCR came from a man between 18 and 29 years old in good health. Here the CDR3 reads CASSQGATGIQSEQYF. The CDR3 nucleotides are TGCGCCAGCAGCCAGGGGGCGACAGGGATACAAAGCGAGCAGTACTTC.